The sequence of this T cell receptor (beta chain) was determined in a study of control samples from healthy donors and cancer patients. V lost 4 bases, J lost 4 bases, and 8 bases lay in between. Germline V gives CDR1 LGHDT, CDR2 YNNKEL (reference sequence). The CDR3 is 14 amino acids. Produced via immunoSEQ multiplex PCR; TCRdb's table is partial and in-frame only. The sample has approximately 26,000 clones, 80% to 85% seen once; the top ten hold around a quarter. This clonotype was sampled from a man in his 60s with colorectal cancer. The sequenced sample was PBMCs. The chain recombines TRBV3-1 (or the pseudogene TRBV3-2) with TRBJ2-6, with D perhaps given as TRBD1 or TRBD2 (5 bases each). The CDR3 sequence: CASSLGAGANVLTF. CDR3 nucleotides: TGTGCCAGCAGCCTCGGGGCCGGGGCCAACGTCCTGACTTTC.